This T cell receptor beta chain stems from a study of T cell changes during pregnancy in multiple sclerosis. The ends were cut back, 5 bases at V and 0 bases at J, with 8 bases in the middle. This CDR3 is built from 13 residues. Germline loops: CDR1 MNHEY, CDR2 SMNVEV (reference sequence). Some clones are missing from TCRdb's copy, which holds only in-frame ones; the method was immunoSEQ multiplex PCR. The sample consists of about 60,000 clones, about 93% of them appearing once. Here the sequenced sample was CD8+ T cells from peripheral blood mononuclear cells, taken in the second trimester of pregnancy. This clonotype was obtained from a female donor with multiple sclerosis, enrolled in a pregnancy study. The chain carries TRBV27 and TRBJ2-7; D is ambiguous. The CDR3 DNA reads as TGTGCCAGCAGTCCAGGCGTCTCCTACGAGCAGTACTTC. It yields the protein CASSPGVSYEQYF.